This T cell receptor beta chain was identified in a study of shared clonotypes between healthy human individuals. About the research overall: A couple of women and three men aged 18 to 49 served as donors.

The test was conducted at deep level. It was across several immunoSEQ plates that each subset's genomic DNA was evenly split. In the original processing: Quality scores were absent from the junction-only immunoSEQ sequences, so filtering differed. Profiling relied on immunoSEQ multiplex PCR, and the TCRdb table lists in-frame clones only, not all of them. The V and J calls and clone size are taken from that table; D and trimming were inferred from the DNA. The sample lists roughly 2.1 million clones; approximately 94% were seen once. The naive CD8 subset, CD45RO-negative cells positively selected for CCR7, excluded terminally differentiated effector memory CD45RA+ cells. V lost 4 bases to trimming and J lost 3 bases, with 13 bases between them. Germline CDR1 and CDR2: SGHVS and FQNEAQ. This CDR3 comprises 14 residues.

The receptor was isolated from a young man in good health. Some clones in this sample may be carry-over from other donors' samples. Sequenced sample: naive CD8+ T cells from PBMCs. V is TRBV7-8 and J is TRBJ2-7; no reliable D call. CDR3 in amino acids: CASSSRLGNYEQYF. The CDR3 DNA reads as TGTGCCAGCAGCTCCCGGTTAGGCAACTACGAGCAGTACTTC.